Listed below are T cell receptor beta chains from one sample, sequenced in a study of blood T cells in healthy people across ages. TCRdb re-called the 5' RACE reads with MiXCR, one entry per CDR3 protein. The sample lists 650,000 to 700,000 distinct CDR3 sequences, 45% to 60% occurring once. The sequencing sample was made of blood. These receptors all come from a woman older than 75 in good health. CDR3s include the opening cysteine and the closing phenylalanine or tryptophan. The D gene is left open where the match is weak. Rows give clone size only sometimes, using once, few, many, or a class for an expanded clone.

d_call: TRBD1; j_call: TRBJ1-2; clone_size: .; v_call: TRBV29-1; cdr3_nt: TGCAGCGTTGGCGGCTGGGACAGGGGGTTATATGGCTACACCTTC; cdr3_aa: CSVGGWDRGLYGYTF
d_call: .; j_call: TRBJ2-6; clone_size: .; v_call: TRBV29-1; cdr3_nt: TGCAGCGTCGACACAGGCTCTGGGGCCAACGTCCTGACTTTC; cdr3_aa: CSVDTGSGANVLTF
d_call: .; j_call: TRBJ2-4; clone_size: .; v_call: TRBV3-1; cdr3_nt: TGTGCCAGCAGCCAAGTCTCTGGTTTGGGGATTCAGTACTTC; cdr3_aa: CASSQVSGLGIQYF
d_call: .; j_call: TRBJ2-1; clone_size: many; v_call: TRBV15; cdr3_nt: TGTGCCACCAGCAGAGATGGGGGGAGGAACTACAATGAGCAGTTCTTC; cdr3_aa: CATSRDGGRNYNEQFF
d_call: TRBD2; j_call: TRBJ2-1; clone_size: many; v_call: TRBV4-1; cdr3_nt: TGCGCCAGCAGCCAAGTTTATTATAGCGGGAAGAAAAATGAGCAGTTCTTC; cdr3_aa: CASSQVYYSGKKNEQFF
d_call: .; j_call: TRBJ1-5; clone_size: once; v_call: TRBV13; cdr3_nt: TGTGCCAGCAGCTCAACTAGGGAAGGGGGGCAGCCCCAGCATTTT; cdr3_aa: CASSSTREGGQPQHF
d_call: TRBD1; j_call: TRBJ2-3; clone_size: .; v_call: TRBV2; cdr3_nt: TGTGCCAGCCTTCCGGGACAGGGACATCATACGCAGTATTTT; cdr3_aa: CASLPGQGHHTQYF
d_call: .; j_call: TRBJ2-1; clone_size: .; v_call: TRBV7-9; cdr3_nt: TGTGCCAGCAGCCCGCAGGGCGTTGAGCAGTTCTTC; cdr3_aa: CASSPQGVEQFF
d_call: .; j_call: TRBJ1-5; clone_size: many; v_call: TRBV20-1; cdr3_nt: TGCAGTGCTAGATCCTCCCGCCGGGGTTTTGGCAATCAGCCCCAGCATTTT; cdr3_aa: CSARSSRRGFGNQPQHF
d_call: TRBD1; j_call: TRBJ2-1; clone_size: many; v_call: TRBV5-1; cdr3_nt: TGCGCCAGCAGCTTGGGGGACAGACAGGGGAATGAGCAGTTCTTC; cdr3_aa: CASSLGDRQGNEQFF
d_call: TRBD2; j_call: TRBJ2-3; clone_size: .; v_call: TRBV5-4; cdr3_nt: TGTGCCAGCAGCTCTCAGTTTAGCGGGGGCTCCGGGGATACGCAGTATTTT; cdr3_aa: CASSSQFSGGSGDTQYF
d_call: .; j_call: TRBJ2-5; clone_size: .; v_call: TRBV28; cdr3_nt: TGTGCCAGCAAGGGAAAACCGGGACCCCAGTACTTC; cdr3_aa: CASKGKPGPQYF
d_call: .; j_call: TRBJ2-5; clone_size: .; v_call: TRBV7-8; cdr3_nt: TGTGCCAGCAGCGACCCGGAAGGGGCGATGTACCAAGAGACCCAGTACTTC; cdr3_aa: CASSDPEGAMYQETQYF
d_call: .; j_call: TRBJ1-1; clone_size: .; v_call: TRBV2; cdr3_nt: TGTGCCAGCGGGCTCACCGGGGAGGCTTTCTTT; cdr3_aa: CASGLTGEAFF
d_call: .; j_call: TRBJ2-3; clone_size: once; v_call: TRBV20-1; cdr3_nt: TGCAGCGGCGGGGCGGACCCAGATACGCAGTATTTT; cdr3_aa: CSGGADPDTQYF
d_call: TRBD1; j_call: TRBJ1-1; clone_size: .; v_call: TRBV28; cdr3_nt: TGTGCCAGCAGACAAACCGGGACAGGGGGAGCTTTCTTT; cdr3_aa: CASRQTGTGGAFF
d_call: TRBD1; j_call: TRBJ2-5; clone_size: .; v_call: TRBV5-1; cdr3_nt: TGCGCCAGCAGCTTAATCCCCCCGGGACAGGGGAATGAGCAGTACTTC; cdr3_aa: CASSLIPPGQGNEQYF
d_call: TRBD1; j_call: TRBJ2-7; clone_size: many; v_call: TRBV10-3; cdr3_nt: TGTGCCATCAGTGACGGACAGGGGGTGGCCTACGAGCAGTACTTC; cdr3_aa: CAISDGQGVAYEQYF
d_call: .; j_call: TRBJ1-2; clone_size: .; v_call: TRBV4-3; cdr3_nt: TGCGCCAGCAGCCAAGTCACCACAGCTGCGTATGGCTACACCTTC; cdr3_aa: CASSQVTTAAYGYTF
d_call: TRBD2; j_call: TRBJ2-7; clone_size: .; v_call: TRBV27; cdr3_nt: TGTGCCAGCAGTCACTCGGGACTAGCGGGAGATCGTGTTGAGCAGTACTTC; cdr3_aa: CASSHSGLAGDRVEQYF
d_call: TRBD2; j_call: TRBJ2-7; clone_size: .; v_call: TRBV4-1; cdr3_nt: TGCGCCAGCAGCCAAGGTCCGGGACTAGCGGGAGACGAGCAGTACTTC; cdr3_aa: CASSQGPGLAGDEQYF